These 11 T cell receptor beta chains came from one sample sequenced in a study of T cell clonality in common variable immunodeficiency. Study observations and caveats: Reportedly, TCR beta sequences from common variable immunodeficiency showed fewer deletions and N-nucleotide insertions.

The data were produced by immunoSEQ multiplex PCR, yet TCRdb's version contains in-frame clones alone and is incomplete. Found here are roughly 39,000 clones, no singletons; the ten largest cover around 6%. The antigens for these receptors are not known. Sample: peripheral blood mononuclear cells. These receptors were collected from a human donor with common variable immunodeficiency.

This clone was counted a few times. The read terminates 3 residues before the CDR3 end, so the remaining end is supplied by the germline J gene. The J gene is TRBJ1-1, the V gene TRBV19; D is possibly TRBD1 (5 bases). This CDR3 contains 10 residues. Germline V gives CDR1 LNHDA, CDR2 SQIVND (reference sequence). V was trimmed by 9 bases and J by 6 bases, leaving 8 bases between them. This chain's CDR3 is CASQGSEAFF. The CDR3 DNA, read in part, is TGTGCCAGCCAGGGATCTGAA.

CDR3 DNA (partial): TGTGCCAGCAGCTTAGTGACAGGGGTATCACCC. It specifies CASSLVTGVSP. The complete CDR3 protein is CASSLVTGVSPLHF. The gene calls are TRBV7-2 and TRBJ1-6, with 8 bases aligning to TRBD1. The read terminates 3 residues ahead of where the CDR3 ends, so the germline J gene completes it. The V gene end was trimmed by 1 base and the J gene end by 10 bases; junction bases not matched to a gene: 3. Germline-derived CDR1 and CDR2 are SGHTA and FQGNSA. CDR3 length: 14 amino acids.

This clone was detected ten times or more. The read gets to within 3 residues of the CDR3 end, and the germline J gene fills in the rest. This chain uses TRBV20-1 with TRBJ2-1; D not resolved. The CDR3 has 14 amino acids. Germline CDR1 and CDR2: DFQATT and SNEGSKA (reference sequence). V lost 6 bases, J lost 0 bases, and 12 bases lay in between. The CDR3 DNA, read in part, is TGCAGTGCCATTAGATCGAGCTCCTACAATGAG. Translation: CSAIRSSSYNE. The complete CDR3 sequence is CSAIRSSSYNEQFF.

This clone was detected ten times or more. The read ends 3 residues shy of where the CDR3 ends; the end is completed using the germline J gene. The rearrangement uses TRBV7-1 and TRBJ2-7; 16 bases are a match to TRBD2. TRBV7-1 is an ORF for which the function is uncertain. Trimming at V came to 1 base and at J to 2 bases, leaving 11 bases not matched to a gene. This CDR3 spans 20 amino acids. The CDR3 here is CASSSGPRPGTSGGAYEQYF. The DNA read from the CDR3 is TGTGCCAGCAGCTCAGGTCCCAGACCCGGGACTAGCGGGGGGGCCTACGAG.

This clone has just a few counts. The CDR3 is cut off 3 residues early in the read; its end comes from the germline J gene. The gene calls are TRBV30 and TRBJ2-5; 8 nucleotides align to TRBD1. Trimming cost V 4 bases and J 4 bases; bases outside gene matches: 5. CDR3 length: 13 residues. CDR1 is GTSNPN and CDR2 is SVGIG in the germline V gene (reference sequence). CDR3 in amino acids: CAWTRGRGETQYF. The sequenced CDR3 bases are TGTGCCTGGACCAGGGGGCGGGGAGAGACC.

This clone came up a few times. The read is 3 residues too short to cover the CDR3 end, so that end is filled in from the germline J gene. The chain employs TRBV19 and TRBJ1-1, with D possibly TRBD1 on 5 matching bases. V was shortened by 1 base and J by 1 base, with 7 bases between the two germline ends. This CDR3 region has 14 residues. Germline V lookup: CDR1 LNHDA, CDR2 SQIVND (reference sequence). The CDR3 sequence is CASSIAGENTEAFF. Incomplete CDR3 DNA: TGTGCCAGTAGTATAGCGGGGGAGAACACTGAA.

In the case of this clone: The CDR3 end lies 3 residues beyond the end of the read and is filled in from the germline J gene. The chain employs TRBV6-4 and TRBJ1-2, with 9 bases that match TRBD1. This CDR3 spans 14 amino acids. V dropped 5 bases and J dropped 6; count of bases not matched to a gene: 7. The germline V gene has CDR1 MRHNA and CDR2 SNTAGT. CDR3 DNA, as far as it was read: TGTGCCAGCAGTCGTACAGGGGGCACTGATGGC. Translating it yields CASSRTGGTDG. The whole CDR3 region reads CASSRTGGTDGYTF.

This CDR3 is CSASGSSYEQYF. The CDR3 DNA, read in part, is TGCAGTGCTAGTGGTAGCTCCTACGAG. The genes are TRBV20-1 and TRBJ2-7; D gene ambiguous. From the germline J gene comes the end of the CDR3, since the read stops 3 residues before it. CDR1 and CDR2 from the germline V gene are DFQATT and SNEGSKA (reference sequence). The CDR3 is 12 amino acids. Trimming took 3 bases from V and 0 from J, leaving 6 bases between them.

Comment on this clone: The read gets to within 3 residues of the CDR3 end, and the germline J gene fills in the rest. The V call is TRBV18, the J call TRBJ2-6; 7 nucleotides align to TRBD1. Trimming at V came to 5 bases and at J to 0 bases, leaving 16 bases not matched to a gene. CDR1 KGHSH and CDR2 LQKENI come from the germline V gene. CDR3 length equals 20 residues. The CDR3 bases that were read are TGTGCCAGCTCAGCAGGACCTACGGGACAGCCAAGCTCTGGGGCCAACGTC. This encodes CASSAGPTGQPSSGANV. The full CDR3 protein reads CASSAGPTGQPSSGANVLTF. Complete variable domain (other parts from reference TRBV18 and TRBJ2-6): NAGVMQNPRHLVRRRGQEARLRCSPMKGHSHVYWYRQLPEEGLKFMVYLQKENIIDESGMPKERFSAEFPKEGPSILRIQQVVRGDSAAYFCASSAGPTGQPSSGANVLTFGAGSRLTVL.

A remark on this clone: Read data end 3 residues before the CDR3 end; the end is taken from the germline J gene. The chain combines TRBV6-2 or TRBV6-3 with TRBJ2-2; 7 nucleotides line up with TRBD1. The V and J ends lost 5 bases and 4 bases, in that order; junction bases with no gene match: 4. The germline gives CDR1 MNHEY, CDR2 SVGEGT. The CDR3 covers 14 residues. The CDR3: CASSRDRTTGELFF. Incomplete CDR3 DNA: TGTGCCAGCAGTCGGGACAGAACCACCGGGGAG.

A remark on this clone: At one of its ends the junction is not consistent with the germline gene, which may arise from a read error. The read terminates 3 residues before the CDR3 end, so the remaining end is supplied by the germline J gene. The chain uses TRBV7-9 and TRBJ1-1; D remains ambiguous. From germline, CDR1 is SEHNR and CDR2 FQNEAQ (reference sequence). This CDR3 is 13 amino acids long. The CDR3: CSSSHSENTEAFF. Partial CDR3 DNA: TGTTCCAGCAGCCACTCCGAGAACACTGAA.